Following are 25 T cell receptor beta chains from one sample sequenced in a study of blood T cell repertoires in COVID-19. The data were produced by immunoSEQ multiplex PCR, yet TCRdb's version contains in-frame clones alone and is incomplete. Among 30,000 to 40,000 clones listed, 80% to 90% were seen once. Sequencing was performed on peripheral blood. Source of these receptors: a man aged 60-69 years with COVID-19, enrolled during active disease.

The chain has TRBV5-1 and TRBJ2-5; the D gene is possibly TRBD2 (5 bases). From germline, CDR1 is SGHRS and CDR2 YFSETQ. The CDR3 spans 15 residues. Trimming took 4 bases from V and 4 from J, leaving 17 bases between them. The CDR3 is CASSLGSGIRETQYF. CDR3 coding DNA: TGCGCCAGCAGCCTAGGGTCCGGGATTCGAGAGACCCAGTACTTC.

This rearrangement joins TRBV28 to TRBJ1-2; D is ambiguous. The germline V gene has CDR1 MDHEN and CDR2 SYDVKM. The CDR3 consists of 13 residues. V dropped 1 base and J dropped 4 bases, with 7 bases sitting between them. CDR3 sequence reads: CASSLSVIYGYTF. The CDR3 bases are TGTGCCAGCAGTTTATCTGTAATCTATGGCTACACCTTC.

The rearrangement uses TRBV9 and TRBJ2-2, with TRBD1 matching over 10 bases. The CDR3 spans 15 residues. Unmatched junction bases numbered 4, after V lost 3 bases and J lost 5 bases. Looked up from germline, CDR1 is SGDLS and CDR2 is YYNGEE. CDR3 residues: CASSARTGGTGELFF. In DNA, the CDR3 is TGTGCCAGCAGCGCTCGGACAGGGGGGACCGGGGAGCTGTTTTTT.

The chain employs TRBV7-9 and TRBJ1-1, with D maybe TRBD1 (5 bases). CDR3 size: 12 residues. Deletions cut 5 bases from V and 7 bases from J, with 11 bases between. Germline CDR1 reads SEHNR; CDR2 reads FQNEAQ (reference sequence). DNA for the CDR3: TGTGCCAGCAGCAAGTGGGGGGATGAAGCTTTCTTT. It yields the protein CASSKWGDEAFF.

J is TRBJ1-6 and V is TRBV5-1; perhaps TRBD1 as D (6 bases). CDR1 is SGHRS, CDR2 YFSETQ, per germline. This CDR3 is built from 17 residues. V lost 2 bases and J 3 bases, leaving 15 bases between the germline ends. As DNA, the CDR3 is TGCGCCAGCAGCTTAAGTCGGGGGGCCAACTATAATTCACCCCTCCACTTT. It codes for CASSLSRGANYNSPLHF.

The chain couples TRBV3-1 (or the pseudogene TRBV3-2) to TRBJ2-7; D might be TRBD1 (5 bases). Germline assignment: CDR1 LGHDT and CDR2 YNNKEL (reference sequence). The V and J ends lost 4 bases and 3 bases respectively, with 10 bases between them. CDR3 length equals 13 residues. CDR3 nucleotide sequence: TGTGCCAGCAGCCGCAGAGGACACTACGAGCAGTACTTC. As protein: CASSRRGHYEQYF.

The rearrangement links TRBV28 to TRBJ1-2; no definite D call. Germline loops: CDR1 MDHEN, CDR2 SYDVKM. CDR3 length: 11 amino acids. Trimming shortened V by 4 bases and J by 10 bases, and 10 bases separated the two germline ends. The CDR3 region is CASSSDINYTF. DNA of the CDR3: TGTGCCAGCAGTTCAGACATCAACTACACCTTC.

Note on this clone: The sample contains more than one DNA sequence encoding this CDR3. V gene TRBV18 combines with J gene TRBJ1-3, with TRBD1 matching over 7 bases. CDR1 is KGHSH, CDR2 LQKENI, per germline. The V and J ends lost 4 bases and 0 bases, in that order; junction bases with no gene match: 3. The CDR3 sequence is 15 residues long. CDR3 region: CASSLGTASGNTIYF. DNA for the CDR3: TGTGCCAGCTCACTCGGGACAGCCTCTGGAAACACCATATATTTT.

The J gene is TRBJ1-3, the V gene TRBV7-6; D not certain. Trimming cost V 4 bases and J 2 bases, with 9 bases left between them. Germline loops: CDR1 SGHVS, CDR2 FNYEAQ. CDR3 length: 14 residues. CDR3 DNA sequence: TGTGCCAGCAGCTCCCCGCGGGCTGGAAACACCATATATTTT. This codes for CASSSPRAGNTIYF.

The count of this clone is one. This sequence joins TRBV28 and TRBJ1-2; 8 bases are a match to TRBD1. V trimming: 5 bases; J trimming: 4 bases; junction bases outside the gene matches: 12. Germline V gene sequence: CDR1 MDHEN, CDR2 SYDVKM. The CDR3 consists of 16 residues. In DNA, the CDR3 is TGTGCCAGCAGTCCCAGACAGGGGACTGGGGGCTATGGCTACACCTTC. It encodes CASSPRQGTGGYGYTF.

This clone was picked up one time. The rearrangement links TRBV10-1 to TRBJ1-2; D is unresolved. The V gene's germline CDR1 is WNHNN and CDR2 SYGVQD (reference sequence). This CDR3 has 13 amino acids. V was pared by 5 bases and J by 0 bases, with 7 bases between. The CDR3 sequence is CASSPLTNYGYTF. Written as DNA, the CDR3 is TGCGCCAGCAGTCCTCTAACTAACTATGGCTACACCTTC.

This sequence joins TRBV28 and TRBJ1-3; no firm D call. This CDR3 is built from 15 residues. Per the germline V gene, CDR1 is MDHEN and CDR2 is SYDVKM. Deletions cut 3 bases from V and 3 bases from J, with 12 bases between. The CDR3 region has the DNA TGTGCCAGCAGTTTCGCAGGTCCCCGTGGAAACACCATATATTTT. It codes for CASSFAGPRGNTIYF.

This clone was detected a few times. This sample also contains other DNA sequences that code for the same CDR3. The chain is built from TRBV5-1 and TRBJ1-2, with 7 bases matching TRBD1. After removal of 0 bases from V and 0 bases from J, the junction contained 2 bases not matched to a gene. Germline V gives CDR1 SGHRS, CDR2 YFSETQ. This CDR3 comprises 15 residues. Here the CDR3 reads CASSLDGTANYGYTF. The CDR3 bases are TGCGCCAGCAGCTTGGACGGGACAGCTAACTATGGCTACACCTTC.

This sequence joins TRBV3-1 (or the pseudogene TRBV3-2) and TRBJ2-2; TRBD1 matches 7 bases. CDR1 LGHDT and CDR2 YNNKEL come from the germline V gene (reference sequence). V was clipped by 4 bases and J by 7 bases; unmatched bases: 15. CDR3 size: 17 residues. CDR3 sequence (DNA): TGTGCCAGCAGCCGACGAGGTATAAGGGGGCAAGGCGGGGAGCTGTTTTTT. Protein product: CASSRRGIRGQGGELFF.

J is TRBJ1-4 and V is TRBV9; unclear D gene. Germline CDR1 is SGDLS and CDR2 is YYNGEE. V was cut by 4 bases and J by 2 bases, with 12 bases left in between. This CDR3 is 15 amino acids long. The chain's CDR3 is CASSPNPGTNEKLFF. The CDR3 DNA reads TGTGCCAGCAGCCCAAACCCCGGGACTAATGAAAAACTGTTTTTT.

In its sample, this clone was seen once. The chain carries TRBV16 and TRBJ1-2; tentatively, D is TRBD1 (6 bases). The length of the CDR3 is 18 residues. The germline CDR1 and CDR2 sequences are KGHSY and FQNENV. V was cut by 0 bases and J by 4 bases, with 21 bases left in between. CDR3 loop: CASSQSQQGSFLGYGYTF. The CDR3 DNA sequence: TGTGCCAGCAGCCAATCGCAACAGGGAAGTTTTTTGGGCTATGGCTACACCTTC. Variable domain in full (rest from reference TRBV16 and TRBJ1-2): GEEVAQTPKHLVRGEGQKAKLYCAPIKGHSYVFWYQQVLKNEFKFLISFQNENVFDETGMPKERFSAKCLPNSPCSLEIQATKLEDSAVYFCASSQSQQGSFLGYGYTFGSGTRLTVV.

The genes are TRBV2 and TRBJ1-5; tentative D call: TRBD1 (5 bases). V gave up 6 bases and J gave up 1 base, with 19 bases separating them. Germline CDR1 and CDR2: SNHLY and FYNNEI. The CDR3 totals 17 residues. The CDR3 DNA sequence: TGTGCCAGCAGCTCCTTCTTTAGGGGAAACAGCAATCAGCCCCAGCATTTT. Translating gives CASSSFFRGNSNQPQHF.

The genes are TRBV7-3 and TRBJ2-1, with 11 bases matching TRBD1. CDR1 is SGHTA and CDR2 is FQGTGA in the germline V gene. This CDR3 comprises 18 residues. V was pared by 5 bases and J by 4 bases, with 13 bases of the junction left unmatched. CDR3 in DNA: TGTGCCAGCAGCCCTAGTGGGACAGGGGGTGTAGGTTACAATGAGCAGTTCTTC. This gives the protein CASSPSGTGGVGYNEQFF. Combining the CDR3 with reference TRBV7-3 and TRBJ2-1 gives the whole variable domain GAGVSQTPSNKVTEKGKYVELRCDPISGHTALYWYRQSLGQGPEFLIYFQGTGAADDSGLPNDRFFAVRPEGSVSTLKIQRTERGDSAVYLCASSPSGTGGVGYNEQFFGPGTRLTVL.

The CDR3 nucleotides read TGCGCCAACCCTCTCCGGGGGGAGCCCTACAATGAGCAGTTCTTC. It codes for CANPLRGEPYNEQFF. The chain recombines TRBV10-2 with TRBJ2-1, with 7 bases aligning to TRBD2. The CDR3 consists of 15 residues. J lost 2 bases, V lost 10 bases, and 11 bases had no gene match. Germline V gene data show CDR1 as WSHSY and CDR2 as SAAADI.

Here the CDR3 reads CASLPRVNTDTQYF. CDR3 bases: TGTGCCAGCTTACCCAGGGTTAACACAGATACGCAGTATTTT. The genes are TRBV18 and TRBJ2-3, with D perhaps matching TRBD1 (5 bases). V gave up 7 bases and J gave up 2 bases, with 13 bases separating them. The CDR3 runs to 14 residues. CDR1 and CDR2 from the germline V gene are KGHSH and LQKENI.

This rearrangement joins TRBV15 to TRBJ1-5; TRBD1 aligns across 9 bases. Germline CDR1 and CDR2: LNHNV and YYDKDF (reference sequence). V lost 5 bases and J lost 2; bases outside the gene matches: 4. This CDR3 is built from 15 residues. The CDR3 sequence is CATSGWTGGNQPQHF. Here the CDR3 DNA reads TGTGCCACCAGCGGATGGACAGGGGGCAATCAGCCCCAGCATTTT.

J is TRBJ1-5 and V is TRBV27; tentatively, D is TRBD1 (5 bases). The V gene's germline CDR1 is MNHEY and CDR2 SMNVEV (reference sequence). CDR3 length equals 16 residues. Trimming removed 4 bases from V and 0 bases from J, with 13 bases in between. The CDR3 region is CASSSETAYSNQPQHF. The CDR3 coding sequence is TGTGCCAGCAGTTCAGAGACAGCTTATAGCAATCAGCCCCAGCATTTT.

The rearrangement joins TRBV5-1 to TRBJ2-5; 8 nucleotides align to TRBD1. Looked up from germline, CDR1 is SGHRS and CDR2 is YFSETQ. The ends lost 5 bases at V and 4 bases at J; junction bases unmatched: 7. This CDR3 spans 14 amino acids. This CDR3 reads CASRPTGGGETQYF. The CDR3 bases are TGCGCCAGCAGGCCAACAGGGGGTGGAGAGACCCAGTACTTC.

This clone was picked up a small number of times. The CDR3 region is CASRRPQQYF. DNA for the CDR3: TGCGCCAGCAGGAGGCCGCAGCAGTACTTC. The rearrangement uses TRBV10-1 and TRBJ2-7; no clear D. The CDR3 consists of 10 residues. Germline V lookup: CDR1 WNHNN, CDR2 SYGVQD (reference sequence). V shed 6 bases and J shed 8 bases, with 8 bases lying between them.

The CDR3 nucleotides read TGTGCCAGTAGTAGAGGGACAGGGGGAGTCACCGGGGAGCTGTTTTTT. Amino acid sequence: CASSRGTGGVTGELFF. The chain combines TRBV19 with TRBJ2-2, with 11 bases lining up with TRBD1. This CDR3 spans 16 amino acids. J gave up 4 bases and V 4 bases, and 5 bases lay outside the gene matches. From germline, CDR1 is LNHDA and CDR2 SQIVND (reference sequence).